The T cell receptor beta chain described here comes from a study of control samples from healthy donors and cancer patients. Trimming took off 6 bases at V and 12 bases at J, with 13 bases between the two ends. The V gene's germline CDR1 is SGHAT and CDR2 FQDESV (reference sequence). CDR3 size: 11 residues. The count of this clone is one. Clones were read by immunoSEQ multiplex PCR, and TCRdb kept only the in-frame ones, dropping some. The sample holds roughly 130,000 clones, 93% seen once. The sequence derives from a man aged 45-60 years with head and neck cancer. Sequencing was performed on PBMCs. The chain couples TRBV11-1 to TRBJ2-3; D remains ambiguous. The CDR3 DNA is TGTGCCAGCAGATCAGGACCCCTACAGTATTTT. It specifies CASRSGPLQYF. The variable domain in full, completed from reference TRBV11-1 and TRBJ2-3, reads EAEVAQSPRYKITEKSQAVAFWCDPISGHATLYWYRQILGQGPELLVQFQDESVVDDSQLPKDRFSAERLKGVDSTLKIQPAELGDSAMYLCASRSGPLQYFGPGTRLTVL.